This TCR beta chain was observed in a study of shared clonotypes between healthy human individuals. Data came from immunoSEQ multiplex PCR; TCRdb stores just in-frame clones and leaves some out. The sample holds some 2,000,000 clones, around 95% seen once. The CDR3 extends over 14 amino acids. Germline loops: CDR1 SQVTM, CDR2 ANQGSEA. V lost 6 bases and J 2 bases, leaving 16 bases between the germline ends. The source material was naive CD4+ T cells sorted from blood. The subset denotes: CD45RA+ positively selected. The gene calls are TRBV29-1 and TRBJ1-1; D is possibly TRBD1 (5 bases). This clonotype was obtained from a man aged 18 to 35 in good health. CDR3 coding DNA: TGCAGCGTGCAAAGGACAAGACCAAACACTGAAGCTTTCTTT. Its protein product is CSVQRTRPNTEAFF.